Ten or more counts support the clone carrying this T cell receptor beta chain. This record belongs to a study of spatial heterogeneity in lung cancer. Each CDR3 protein is one row after TCRdb ran MiXCR on the 5' RACE reads. Among 60,000 to 90,000 distinct CDR3 sequences listed, 10% to 15% were seen once. Trimming at V came to 4 bases and at J to 0 bases, leaving 9 bases not matched to a gene. Germline CDR1 and CDR2: SNHLY and FYNNEI. The CDR3 is made up of 17 amino acids. Documented time point: sample taken at primary tumor resection. No cells were sorted before sequencing. The whole RNA sequenced was extracted from tumor, nontumor lung or frozen PBMC. Donation came from some 72 patients with untreated early-stage non-small cell lung cancer.

V and J are TRBV2 and TRBJ2-7; 10 bases are a match to TRBD1. The sequence came from a male donor with early-stage non-small cell lung cancer. Sequencing was performed on PBMCs, taken at surgery. The CDR3 loop reads CASSASPGTGDSYEQYF. CDR3 nucleotides: TGTGCCAGCAGTGCTTCTCCCGGGACAGGGGACTCCTACGAGCAGTACTTC. The whole variable domain, remainder taken from reference TRBV2 and TRBJ2-7, is EPEVTQTPSHQVTQMGQEVILRCVPISNHLYFYWYRQILGQKVEFLVSFYNNEISEKSEIFDDQFSVERPDGSNFTLKIRSTKLEDSAMYFCASSASPGTGDSYEQYFGPGTRLTVT.